The 23 T cell receptor beta chains reported below all come from one sample, sequenced in a study of T cells after yellow fever vaccination. Via MiXCR, TCRdb re-called the 5' RACE reads, giving one row per CDR3 protein. The data hold 450,000 to 650,000 distinct CDR3 sequences, with about 14% observed a single time. Sequenced material: PBMCs, taken on the day of the yellow fever booster vaccination. These receptors were collected from a man aged 30 to 45 who received the YFV17D yellow fever vaccine.

J is TRBJ1-5 and V is TRBV30; D unresolved. Deletions cut 1 base from V and 3 bases from J, with 7 bases between. There are 13 residues in the CDR3. Germline V gene data show CDR1 as GTSNPN and CDR2 as SVGIG (reference sequence). CDR3: CAWSGIFNQPQHF. CDR3 sequence (DNA): TGTGCCTGGAGTGGGATTTTCAATCAGCCCCAGCATTTT.

This clonotype was detected a few times. J is TRBJ2-1 and V is TRBV7-2; the match to TRBD1 covers 8 bases. In germline, CDR1 is SGHTA, CDR2 FQGNSA. This CDR3 is 15 amino acids long. After removal of 5 bases from V and 3 bases from J, the junction contained 6 bases not matched to a gene. CDR3 nucleotides: TGTGCCAGCAGCACTACCAGGGGGCTCTACAATGAGCAGTTCTTC. Amino acids: CASSTTRGLYNEQFF.

This clonotype was observed a few times. The V call is TRBV6-2 or TRBV6-3, the J call TRBJ2-3; 7 positions match TRBD2. Germline values: CDR1 MNHEY, CDR2 SVGEGT. Trimming at V came to 7 bases and at J to 2 bases, leaving 18 bases not matched to a gene. The CDR3 has 18 residues. The CDR3 DNA sequence: TGTGCCAGCACCCATCTTCCACGGGACTACAGCATCACAGATACGCAGTATTTT. It codes for CASTHLPRDYSITDTQYF.

This clonotype was detected a few times. The chain employs TRBV6-1 and TRBJ2-1; TRBD2 matches at 7 bases. The J segment lost 4 bases and the V segment lost 7 bases, leaving 10 bases of the junction unmatched. This CDR3 contains 15 residues. CDR1 is MNHNS and CDR2 is SASEGT in the germline V gene. This CDR3 is CASKLGTTLYNEQFF. The CDR3 region has the DNA TGTGCCAGCAAACTAGGGACTACCCTATACAATGAGCAGTTCTTC.

This clonotype has more than one count but fewer than ten. J is TRBJ2-3 and V is TRBV6-1; the match to TRBD2 covers 7 bases. The V and J ends lost 8 bases and 6 bases, in that order; junction bases with no gene match: 17. Per the germline V gene, CDR1 is MNHNS and CDR2 is SASEGT. The CDR3 is made up of 16 amino acids. As DNA, the CDR3 is TGTGCCAGCCGCCCCTACCAGACTAGCTTTTCGGATACGCAGTATTTT. Translation gives CASRPYQTSFSDTQYF.

In its sample, this clonotype was seen once. V gene TRBV6-2 or TRBV6-3 combines with J gene TRBJ2-7; D may correspond to TRBD1 or TRBD2 (5 bases each). This CDR3 has 14 residues. The V and J ends lost 4 bases and 3 bases respectively, with 13 bases between them. Per germline, CDR1 MNHEY and CDR2 SVGEGT. In DNA form, the CDR3 reads TGTGCCAGCAGTTTCCGGGACCACGTCTACGAGCAGTACTTC. It specifies CASSFRDHVYEQYF.

V gene TRBV27 combines with J gene TRBJ2-5; D gene ambiguous. The CDR3 runs to 18 residues. V shed 2 bases and J shed 5 bases, with 24 bases lying between them. Germline values: CDR1 MNHEY, CDR2 SMNVEV (reference sequence). Here the CDR3 reads CASSLAASTLPLGETQYF. The DNA of the CDR3 is TGTGCCAGCAGTTTAGCAGCTTCGACACTTCCGTTGGGTGAGACCCAGTACTTC.

The genes are TRBV20-1 and TRBJ2-7, with TRBD2 matching over 7 bases. The CDR3 totals 15 residues. V trimming: 3 bases; J trimming: 2 bases; junction bases outside the gene matches: 10. Germline CDR1 and CDR2: DFQATT and SNEGSKA (reference sequence). The CDR3 DNA reads as TGCAGTGCTAGGGTGCCTAGCGGCGGCACCTACGAGCAGTACTTC. This sequence encodes CSARVPSGGTYEQYF.

CDR3 residues: CSARELRGENTEAFF. The CDR3 region has the DNA TGCAGTGCTAGAGAGCTAAGGGGGGAGAACACTGAAGCTTTCTTT. The J gene is TRBJ1-1, the V gene TRBV20-1, with D perhaps TRBD1 (6 bases). CDR3 length: 15 residues. V was clipped by 0 bases and J by 1 base, with 12 bases between them. Germline CDR1 DFQATT, CDR2 SNEGSKA (reference sequence).

The chain carries TRBV12-3 or TRBV12-4 and TRBJ1-6; D might be TRBD1 (5 bases). The ends were cut back, 3 bases at V and 9 bases at J, with 15 bases in the middle. The CDR3 sequence is 15 residues long. The CDR3 DNA sequence: TGTGCCAGCAGTTTCGGGGGACGAACCTCTTCACCCCTCCACTTT. The encoded protein is CASSFGGRTSSPLHF.

This clonotype has a handful of counts. V is TRBV7-2 and J is TRBJ2-5; 8 positions match TRBD1. Germline V gene lookup returns CDR1 SGHTA and CDR2 FQGNSA. The CDR3 is 13 residues long. Germline trimming cut 5 bases from V and 5 bases from J; bases unmatched to any gene: 4. In DNA, the CDR3 is TGTGCCAGCAGCGCCACAGGGGGGGAGACCCAGTACTTC. This translates into CASSATGGETQYF.

The J gene is TRBJ2-7, the V gene TRBV18, with D perhaps matching TRBD2 (6 bases). Germline values: CDR1 KGHSH, CDR2 LQKENI. V shed 4 bases and J shed 4 bases, with 11 bases lying between them. CDR3 length: 13 residues. The CDR3 loop reads CASSREDYYEQYF. CDR3 nucleotide sequence: TGTGCCAGCTCACGGGAGGACTATTACGAGCAGTACTTC.

V gene TRBV6-2 or TRBV6-3 combines with J gene TRBJ2-7, with D tentatively TRBD2 (5 bases). Trimming cost V 6 bases and J 5 bases, with 14 bases left between them. The CDR3 contains 13 residues. Germline lookup yields CDR1 MNHEY and CDR2 SVGEGT. The chain's CDR3 is CASSPNGVHEQYF. CDR3 nucleotides: TGTGCCAGCAGCCCCAACGGGGTCCACGAGCAGTACTTC.

The chain has TRBV4-3 and TRBJ1-5, with TRBD1 matching over 8 bases. The CDR3 is made up of 15 amino acids. The V segment lost 2 bases and the J segment 4 bases; nucleotides outside the gene matches: 4. Germline CDR1 is LGHNA and CDR2 is YSLEER. CDR3 bases: TGCGCCAGCAGCCAATCGGACAGGGCAAATCAGCCCCAGCATTTT. It is translated as CASSQSDRANQPQHF.

The V call is TRBV5-1, the J call TRBJ2-6; D might be TRBD1 (5 bases). Germline-derived CDR1 and CDR2 are SGHRS and YFSETQ. The CDR3 extends over 16 amino acids. V lost 1 base and J 0 bases, leaving 8 bases between the germline ends. CDR3 in amino acids: CASSLQGTSGANVLTF. CDR3 nucleotide sequence: TGCGCCAGCAGCTTGCAGGGTACCTCTGGGGCCAACGTCCTGACTTTC.

The chain uses TRBV2 and TRBJ2-7; no clear D. The V gene's germline CDR1 is SNHLY and CDR2 FYNNEI. Between the trimmed V and J ends, which lost 6 bases and 0 bases, there was a span of 9 bases. CDR3 length equals 13 residues. CDR3 nucleotides: TGTGCCAGCAGAGGCCCCGGCTCCTACGAGCAGTACTTC. Translation gives CASRGPGSYEQYF.

The V call is TRBV20-1, the J call TRBJ2-3; D is possibly TRBD2 (5 bases). The V gene lost 0 bases and the J gene lost 4 bases, with 14 bases spanning the gap. Germline V lookup: CDR1 DFQATT, CDR2 SNEGSKA (reference sequence). This CDR3 spans 15 amino acids. The CDR3 spells CSARDMGGGADTQYF. In DNA form, the CDR3 reads TGCAGTGCTAGAGATATGGGCGGAGGCGCAGATACGCAGTATTTT.

This clonotype was recorded at least ten times. This sequence joins TRBV5-1 and TRBJ2-5; unclear D gene. Trimming removed 4 bases at V and 2 bases at J, with 9 bases between. This CDR3 has 13 residues. Germline V CDR1 and CDR2: SGHRS, YFSETQ. CDR3: CASSGRNQETQYF. CDR3 bases: TGCGCCAGCAGCGGCAGAAATCAAGAGACCCAGTACTTC.

The V and J genes are TRBV20-1 and TRBJ2-3; D might be TRBD1 (5 bases). The length of the CDR3 is 13 residues. Germline V lookup: CDR1 DFQATT, CDR2 SNEGSKA (reference sequence). Trimming stripped 6 bases from V and 3 bases from J, with 13 bases between. The CDR3 bases are TGCAGTGCCCACGAAGGGGCTACAGATACGCAGTATTTT. Translation: CSAHEGATDTQYF.

This clonotype was recorded a few times. V and J are TRBV12-3 or TRBV12-4 and TRBJ2-5; D might be TRBD1 (5 bases). The CDR3 sequence is 15 residues long. Between the trimmed V and J ends, which lost 1 base and 4 bases, there was a span of 13 bases. The CDR3 nucleotides read TGTGCCAGCAGTTTAGGAAGGGGCGCGACAGAGACCCAGTACTTC. Amino acid sequence: CASSLGRGATETQYF.

This clonotype was observed at least ten times. V gene TRBV7-9 combines with J gene TRBJ2-7; D may match TRBD1 or TRBD2 (5 bases each). V gave up 5 bases and J gave up 3 bases, with 8 bases separating them. The CDR3 is made up of 12 amino acids. Germline CDR1 is SEHNR and CDR2 is FQNEAQ (reference sequence). The CDR3 DNA reads TGTGCCAGCAGCCGGGACCACTACGAGCAGTACTTC. It codes for CASSRDHYEQYF.

This clonotype has only a few counts. The chain links TRBV12-3 or TRBV12-4 to TRBJ1-5; D uncertain. The V gene lost 3 bases and the J gene lost 0 bases, with 6 bases spanning the gap. The CDR3 extends over 14 amino acids. The chain's CDR3 is CASSFHNSNQPQHF. As DNA, the CDR3 is TGTGCCAGCAGTTTCCACAATAGCAATCAGCCCCAGCATTTT.

The sample holds a few counts of this clonotype. The chain joins TRBV4-3 to TRBJ2-7; no reliable D call. The CDR3 totals 16 residues. The ends were cut back, 0 bases at V and 3 bases at J, with 15 bases in the middle. Germline V gives CDR1 LGHNA, CDR2 YSLEER. The CDR3 region is CASSQDSGPLNYEQYF. The CDR3 DNA is TGCGCCAGCAGCCAAGATTCGGGCCCACTAAACTACGAGCAGTACTTC.